This T cell receptor beta chain was recorded in a study of cytomegalovirus exposure and HLA in healthy donors. The wider study: As an earlier analysis found, about 200 million T cells yielded about 120 million unique TCR beta sequences.

This clone was found a few times. Its cognate antigen is unknown. Study-level findings and limits: TCR beta chain V- and J-gene trimming was linked, in a later analysis, to a missense variant in DCLRE1C. When a later analysis was performed, an Asian-associated ancestry cluster reportedly had fewer N-insertions than the 666-donor mean. A few of the chains that were CMV-associated were confirmed in vitro to be specific for CMV antigens.

The CDR3 extends over 16 amino acids. Per germline, CDR1 SGDLS and CDR2 YYNGEE. V was cut by 3 bases and J by 4 bases, with 17 bases left in between. The PCR was carried out with 60 Vbeta primers and 13 Jbeta primers. Profiled with immunoSEQ multiplex PCR; TCRdb holds only in-frame clones, not every one. This sample carries roughly 180,000 clones, just under 80% of them seen once, and the ten largest clones take about 1.3%. This rearrangement joins TRBV9 to TRBJ1-3, with D perhaps matching TRBD1 (5 bases). The sequence was obtained from a man aged 25 to 40 in good health and CMV-seronegative. Sequences were obtained from PBMCs. The CDR3 DNA follows: TGTGCCAGCAGCGCCATGGGGGGGGTTGAGGGAAACACCATATATTTT. Residues: CASSAMGGVEGNTIYF.